Here is one TCR beta chain with its context. Naive CD8 cells were CD45RO-negative, positively selected for CCR7, excluding terminally differentiated effector memory CD45RA+ cells. All the donors were Caucasian adults who lived in Nashville, Tennessee. The entry originates in a study of shared clonotypes between healthy human individuals. For the study at large: Each donor's CD8 memory used one plate, CD8 naive two, each CD4 subset three.

This CDR3 region has 12 residues. Trimming cost V 5 bases and J 5 bases; bases outside gene matches: 3. The germline CDR1 and CDR2 sequences are MNHEY and SVGAGI. Each subset's genomic DNA was shared equally among a number of immunoSEQ plates. Generated by immunoSEQ multiplex PCR, the TCRdb table keeps only in-frame clones and is missing some. The sample carries about 2 million clones, less than 95% recorded once. The rearrangement uses TRBV6-5 and TRBJ2-7; 7 nucleotides match TRBD1. Sequenced: naive CD8+ T cells sorted from blood. This TCR was sampled from a young man in good health. This CDR3 is CASSTTGHEQYF. The DNA for the CDR3 is TGTGCCAGCAGTACGACAGGGCACGAGCAGTACTTC.